This T cell receptor (beta chain) was observed in a study of T cells in Graves' hyperthyroidism and ophthalmopathy. Germline CDR1 reads SGHVS; CDR2 reads FNYEAQ. CDR3 length equals 15 residues. V shed 5 bases and J shed 1 base, with 11 bases lying between them. Amplification of TCR beta CDR3 regions used RNA as the template. The HTBI primer set served for first-round RT-PCR of the TCR CDR3. Each CDR3 protein gets one entry after TCRdb re-called the multiplex PCR reads with MiXCR. This table has over 700,000 distinct CDR3 sequences, roughly a sixth appearing once. A patient was excluded if there was uncontrolled infection, other autoimmune disease, pregnancy or lactation.

This sequence was found in a woman aged 45-59 years with Graves' hyperthyroidism that later progressed to Graves' ophthalmopathy. The V call is TRBV7-6, the J call TRBJ2-2; possibly TRBD1 or TRBD2 for D (5 bases each). The specimen sequenced was blood. Written as DNA, the CDR3 is TGTGCCAGCAGCAACCGGGACGGGAACACCGGGGAGCTGTTTTTT. Its protein is CASSNRDGNTGELFF.